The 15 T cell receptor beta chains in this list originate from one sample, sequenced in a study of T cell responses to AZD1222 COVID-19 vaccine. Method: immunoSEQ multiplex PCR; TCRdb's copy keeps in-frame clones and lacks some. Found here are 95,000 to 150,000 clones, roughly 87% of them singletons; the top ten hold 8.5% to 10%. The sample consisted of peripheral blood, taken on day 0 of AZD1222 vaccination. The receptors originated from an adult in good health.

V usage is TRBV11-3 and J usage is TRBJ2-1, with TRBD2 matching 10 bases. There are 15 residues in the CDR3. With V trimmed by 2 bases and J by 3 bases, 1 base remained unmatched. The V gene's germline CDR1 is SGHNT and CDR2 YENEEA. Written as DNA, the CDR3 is TGTGCCAGCAGCTTAAGGACTAGCGGCTACAATGAGCAGTTCTTC. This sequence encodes CASSLRTSGYNEQFF.

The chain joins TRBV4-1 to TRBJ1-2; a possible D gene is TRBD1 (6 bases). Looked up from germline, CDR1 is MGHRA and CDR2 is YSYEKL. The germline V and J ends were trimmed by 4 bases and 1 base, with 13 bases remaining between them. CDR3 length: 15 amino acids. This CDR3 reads CASSRGAGSNYGYTF. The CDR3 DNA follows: TGCGCCAGCAGCCGGGGGGCGGGCAGTAACTATGGCTACACCTTC.

This CDR3 reads CASSLEGWSGELFF. CDR3 DNA: TGTGCCAGCAGCTTAGAGGGTTGGAGCGGGGAGCTGTTTTTT. The chain links TRBV11-1 to TRBJ2-2, with D unclear. V was cut by 1 base and J by 7 bases, with 10 bases left in between. The length of the CDR3 is 14 residues. CDR1 and CDR2 (germline): SGHAT, FQDESV (reference sequence).

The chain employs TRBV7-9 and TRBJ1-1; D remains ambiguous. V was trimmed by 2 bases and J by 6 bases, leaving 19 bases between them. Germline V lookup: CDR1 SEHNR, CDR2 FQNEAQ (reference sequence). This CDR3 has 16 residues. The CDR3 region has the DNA TGTGCCAGCAGCTTATCCGGACGGGGTTTCGGGGCTGAAGCTTTCTTT. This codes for CASSLSGRGFGAEAFF.

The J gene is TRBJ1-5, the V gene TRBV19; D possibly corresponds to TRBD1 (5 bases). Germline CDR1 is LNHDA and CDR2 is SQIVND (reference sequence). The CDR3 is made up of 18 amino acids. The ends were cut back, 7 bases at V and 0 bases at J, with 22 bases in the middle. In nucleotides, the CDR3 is TGTGCCAGTACCAACCGGGGCAGCCTTGGTAATAGCAATCAGCCCCAGCATTTT. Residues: CASTNRGSLGNSNQPQHF.

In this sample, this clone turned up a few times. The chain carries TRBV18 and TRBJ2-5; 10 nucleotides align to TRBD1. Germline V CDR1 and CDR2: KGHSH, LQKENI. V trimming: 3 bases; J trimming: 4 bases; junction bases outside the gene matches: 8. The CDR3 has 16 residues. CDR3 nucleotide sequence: TGTGCCAGCTCACCGACAGGGGGCCCAGCGGGAGAGACCCAGTACTTC. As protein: CASSPTGGPAGETQYF. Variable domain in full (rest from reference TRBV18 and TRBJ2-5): NAGVMQNPRHLVRRRGQEARLRCSPMKGHSHVYWYRQLPEEGLKFMVYLQKENIIDESGMPKERFSAEFPKEGPSILRIQQVVRGDSAAYFCASSPTGGPAGETQYFGPGTRLLVL.

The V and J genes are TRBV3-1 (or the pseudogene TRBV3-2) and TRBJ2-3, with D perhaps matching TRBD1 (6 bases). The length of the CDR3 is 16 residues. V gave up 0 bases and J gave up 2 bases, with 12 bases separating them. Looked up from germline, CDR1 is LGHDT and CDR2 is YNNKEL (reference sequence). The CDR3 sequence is CASSQDLPGVTDTQYF. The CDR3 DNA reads TGTGCCAGCAGCCAAGATCTTCCAGGGGTCACAGATACGCAGTATTTT.

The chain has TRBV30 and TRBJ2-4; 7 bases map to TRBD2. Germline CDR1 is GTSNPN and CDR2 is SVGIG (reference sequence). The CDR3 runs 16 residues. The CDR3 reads CAGLGLLTLAKNIQYF. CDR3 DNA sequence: TGTGCTGGACTAGGTCTGCTGACTCTAGCCAAAAACATTCAGTACTTC.

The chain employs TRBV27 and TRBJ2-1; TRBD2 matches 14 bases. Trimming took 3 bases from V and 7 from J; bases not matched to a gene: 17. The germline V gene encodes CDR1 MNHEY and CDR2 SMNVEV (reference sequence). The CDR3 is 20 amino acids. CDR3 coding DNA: TGTGCCAGCAGTTTCTACGAGCCCAGACTAGCGGGAGGGTTGAGGAATGAGCAGTTCTTC. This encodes CASSFYEPRLAGGLRNEQFF.

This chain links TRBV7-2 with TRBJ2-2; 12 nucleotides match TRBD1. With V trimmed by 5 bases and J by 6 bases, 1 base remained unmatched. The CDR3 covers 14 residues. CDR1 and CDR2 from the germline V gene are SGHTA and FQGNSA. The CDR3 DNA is TGTGCCAGCAGCGGGACAGGGGGCTCCGGGGAGCTGTTTTTT. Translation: CASSGTGGSGELFF.

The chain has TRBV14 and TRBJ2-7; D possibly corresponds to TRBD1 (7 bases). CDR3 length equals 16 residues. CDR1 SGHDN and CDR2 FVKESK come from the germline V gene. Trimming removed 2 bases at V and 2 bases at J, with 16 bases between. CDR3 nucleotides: TGTGCCAGCAGCCAATCGTGGAGGGGGCGCACCTACGAGCAGTACTTC. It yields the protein CASSQSWRGRTYEQYF.

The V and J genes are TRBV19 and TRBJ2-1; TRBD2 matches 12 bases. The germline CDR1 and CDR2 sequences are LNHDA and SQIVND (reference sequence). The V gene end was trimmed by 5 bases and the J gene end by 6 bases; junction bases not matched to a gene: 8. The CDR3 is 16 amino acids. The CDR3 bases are TGTGCCAGTAGTGTCCAACTAGCGGGAGGACGCAATGAGCAGTTCTTC. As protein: CASSVQLAGGRNEQFF.

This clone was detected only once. The CDR3 region has the DNA TGTGCCAGCAGCCGAACAGTGAATTCACCCCTCCACTTT. Encoded protein: CASSRTVNSPLHF. The chain is built from TRBV7-9 and TRBJ1-6; D remains ambiguous. CDR3 length equals 13 residues. CDR1 and CDR2 from the germline V gene are SEHNR and FQNEAQ (reference sequence). Trimming cost V 5 bases and J 7 bases, with 9 bases left between them.

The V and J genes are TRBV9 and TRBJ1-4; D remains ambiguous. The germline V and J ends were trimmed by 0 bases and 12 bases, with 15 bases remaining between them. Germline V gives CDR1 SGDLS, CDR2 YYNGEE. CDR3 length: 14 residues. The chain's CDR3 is CASSVGGIEEELFF. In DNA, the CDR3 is TGTGCCAGCAGCGTAGGTGGGATTGAAGAGGAACTGTTTTTT.

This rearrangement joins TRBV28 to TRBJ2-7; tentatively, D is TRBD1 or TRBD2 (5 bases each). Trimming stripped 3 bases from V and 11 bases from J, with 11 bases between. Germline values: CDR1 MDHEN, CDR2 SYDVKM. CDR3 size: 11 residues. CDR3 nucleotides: TGTGCCAGCAGTTTCGGTCGGGACGAGTACTTC. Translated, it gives CASSFGRDEYF.